This TCR beta chain came from a study of blood T cell repertoires in COVID-19. In the study overall: Collection of acute and convalescent COVID-19 samples took place in the United States, Italy and Spain. T cells, B-cell-depleted T cells, or PBMCs supplied cDNA or gDNA.

V shed 0 bases and J shed 1 base, with 11 bases lying between them. Germline lookup yields CDR1 SGHTS and CDR2 YDEGEE. This CDR3 has 16 amino acids. Enrolment of Seattle patients took place during active infection, and they were followed longitudinally. In the source study's methods: Nucleated cell counts were estimated from reference gene primer amplification. TCRdb's table, derived via immunoSEQ multiplex PCR, lists solely in-frame clones and lacks some. That table furnishes V, J and clone size, whereas the DNA furnished D and trimming. In the table there are more than 200,000 clones, about nine tenths of which are singletons.

The rearrangement uses TRBV5-8 and TRBJ2-1, with TRBD2 as a possible D gene (5 bases). The source of this sequence is a middle-aged man with COVID-19, enrolled during active disease. Sequencing was done on a sample of peripheral blood. For the CDR3, the DNA is TGTGCCAGCAGCTTGGGTGCGGGTGGTTCCTACAATGAGCAGTTCTTC. It specifies CASSLGAGGSYNEQFF.